The 8 T cell receptor beta chains below come from one sample, sequenced in a study of control samples from healthy donors and cancer patients. The data were produced by immunoSEQ multiplex PCR, yet TCRdb's version contains in-frame clones alone and is incomplete. The sample includes about 110,000 clones, approximately 87% of them seen just once. The specimen was PBMCs. These TCRs come from a woman aged 60-75 years with lung cancer.

The chain employs TRBV7-3 and TRBJ2-1; TRBD2 is a possible D gene (5 bases). V dropped 2 bases and J dropped 5 bases, with 7 bases sitting between them. The CDR3 runs 13 residues. CDR1 and CDR2 (germline): SGHTA, FQGTGA. The CDR3 here is CASSLDYNNEQFF. In DNA, the CDR3 is TGTGCCAGCAGCTTAGACTACAACAATGAGCAGTTCTTC.

This sequence joins TRBV7-6 and TRBJ2-5; D tentatively reads TRBD1 or TRBD2 (5 bases each). The length of the CDR3 is 13 residues. V lost 5 bases and J lost 6, with 13 bases in between. Germline assignment: CDR1 SGHVS and CDR2 FNYEAQ. DNA for the CDR3: TGTGCCAGCAGCGATGGGACCGCAAAGACCCAGTACTTC. Translating it yields CASSDGTAKTQYF.

This sequence joins TRBV24-1 and TRBJ1-2; unclear D gene. Trimming cost V 3 bases and J 8 bases, with 9 bases left between them. The CDR3 runs 12 residues. Germline V lookup: CDR1 KGHDR, CDR2 SFDVKD. The CDR3 reads CATSDPRKGYTF. CDR3 DNA: TGTGCCACCAGTGATCCTCGGAAGGGCTACACCTTC.

The genes are TRBV24-1 and TRBJ2-3, with 11 bases lining up with TRBD2. This CDR3 contains 15 residues. V shed 5 bases and J 4 bases; nucleotides not matched to a gene: 4. In germline, CDR1 is KGHDR, CDR2 SFDVKD. The CDR3, as DNA: TGTGCCACCAGTGTCGTAGCGGGGGGGCCAGATACGCAGTATTTT. Protein sequence: CATSVVAGGPDTQYF.

The chain recombines TRBV28 with TRBJ1-1, with no clear D. The CDR3 totals 10 residues. Germline V gene lookup returns CDR1 MDHEN and CDR2 SYDVKM. The V end lost 5 bases, the J end lost 8 bases, and 6 bases lay between the germline ends. CDR3 sequence: CASSRKEAFF. As DNA, the CDR3 is TGTGCCAGCAGTAGAAAAGAAGCTTTCTTT. Drawing the rest from reference TRBV28 and TRBJ1-1, the complete variable domain is DVKVTQSSRYLVKRTGEKVFLECVQDMDHENMFWYRQDPGLGLRLIYFSYDVKMKEKGDIPEGYSVSREKKERFSLILESASTNQTSMYLCASSRKEAFFGQGTRLTVV.

The rearrangement uses TRBV7-2 and TRBJ2-7, with 9 bases fitting TRBD2. The J segment lost 6 bases and the V segment lost 5 bases, leaving 8 bases of the junction unmatched. In germline, CDR1 is SGHTA, CDR2 FQGNSA. The CDR3 runs to 14 residues. The CDR3 loop is CASSESGGTLEQYF. In DNA form, the CDR3 reads TGTGCCAGCAGCGAGAGCGGGGGGACCCTCGAGCAGTACTTC.

The rearrangement joins TRBV7-2 to TRBJ2-3; D not resolved. The CDR3 covers 13 residues. Germline loops: CDR1 SGHTA, CDR2 FQGNSA. Trimming stripped 4 bases from V and 3 bases from J, with 8 bases between. CDR3 protein: CASSYFSTDTQYF. For the CDR3, the DNA is TGTGCCAGCAGCTACTTTTCAACAGATACGCAGTATTTT. The whole variable domain, filled in from reference TRBV7-2 and TRBJ2-3, reads GAGVSQSPSNKVTEKGKDVELRCDPISGHTALYWYRQSLGQGLEFLIYFQGNSAPDKSGLPSDRFSAERTGGSVSTLTIQRTQQEDSAVYLCASSYFSTDTQYFGPGTRLTVL.

A few counts support this clone. V and J are TRBV19 and TRBJ1-5, with TRBD1 matching 12 bases. The CDR3 consists of 15 residues. Germline CDR1 and CDR2: LNHDA and SQIVND (reference sequence). V trimming: 8 bases; J trimming: 3 bases; junction bases outside the gene matches: 5. The CDR3 loop is CASDRDRGPNQPQHF. CDR3 sequence (DNA): TGTGCCAGTGACCGGGACAGGGGGCCCAATCAGCCCCAGCATTTT.